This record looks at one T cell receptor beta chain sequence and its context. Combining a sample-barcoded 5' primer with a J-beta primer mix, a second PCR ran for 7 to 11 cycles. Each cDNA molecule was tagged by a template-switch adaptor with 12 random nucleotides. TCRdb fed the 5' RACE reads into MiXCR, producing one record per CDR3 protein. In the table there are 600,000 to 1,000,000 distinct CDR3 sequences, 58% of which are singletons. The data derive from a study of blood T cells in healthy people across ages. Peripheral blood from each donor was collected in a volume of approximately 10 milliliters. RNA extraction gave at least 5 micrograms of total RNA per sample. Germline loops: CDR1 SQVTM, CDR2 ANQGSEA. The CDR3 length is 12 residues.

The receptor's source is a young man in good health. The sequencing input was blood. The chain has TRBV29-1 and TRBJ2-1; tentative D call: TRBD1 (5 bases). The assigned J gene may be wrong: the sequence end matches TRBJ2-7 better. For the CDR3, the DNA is TGCAGCGTAGGACATTCCTACAATGAGCAGTACTTC. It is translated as CSVGHSYNEQYF.